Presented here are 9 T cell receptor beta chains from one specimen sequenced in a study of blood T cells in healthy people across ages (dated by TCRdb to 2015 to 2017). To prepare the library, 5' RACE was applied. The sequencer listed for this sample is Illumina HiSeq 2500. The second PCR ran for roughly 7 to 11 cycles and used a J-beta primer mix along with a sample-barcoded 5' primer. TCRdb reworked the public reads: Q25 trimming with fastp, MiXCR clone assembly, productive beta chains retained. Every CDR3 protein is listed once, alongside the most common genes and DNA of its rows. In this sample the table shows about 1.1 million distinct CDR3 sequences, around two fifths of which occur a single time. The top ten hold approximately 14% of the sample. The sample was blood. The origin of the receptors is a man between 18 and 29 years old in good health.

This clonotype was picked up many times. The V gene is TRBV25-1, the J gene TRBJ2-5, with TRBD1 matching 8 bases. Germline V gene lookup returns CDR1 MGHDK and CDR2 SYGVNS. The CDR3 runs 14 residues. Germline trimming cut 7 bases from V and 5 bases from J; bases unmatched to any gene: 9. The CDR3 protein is CASTDRVTLETQYF. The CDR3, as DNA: TGTGCCAGCACGGACAGGGTTACTTTGGAGACCCAGTACTTC. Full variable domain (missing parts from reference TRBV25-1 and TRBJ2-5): EADIYQTPRYLVIGTGKKITLECSQTMGHDKMYWYQQDPGMELHLIHYSYGVNSTEKGDLSSESTVSRIRTEHFPLTLESARPSHTSQYLCASTDRVTLETQYFGPGTRLLVL.

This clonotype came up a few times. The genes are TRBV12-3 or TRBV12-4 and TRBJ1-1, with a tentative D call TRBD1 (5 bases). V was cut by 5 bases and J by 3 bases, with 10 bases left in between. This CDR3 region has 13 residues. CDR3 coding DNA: TGTGCCAGCAGTACCGGCAGGGACACTGAAGCTTTCTTT. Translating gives CASSTGRDTEAFF.

The CDR3 protein is CASSLDSGGYEQYF. The CDR3 DNA is TGTGCCAGCAGTTTGGATTCAGGGGGGTACGAGCAGTACTTC. This chain connects TRBV27 to TRBJ2-7, with a tentative D call TRBD1 (7 bases). The V gene's germline CDR1 is MNHEY and CDR2 SMNVEV (reference sequence). CDR3 length equals 14 residues. The germline V and J ends were trimmed by 3 bases and 4 bases, with 13 bases remaining between them.

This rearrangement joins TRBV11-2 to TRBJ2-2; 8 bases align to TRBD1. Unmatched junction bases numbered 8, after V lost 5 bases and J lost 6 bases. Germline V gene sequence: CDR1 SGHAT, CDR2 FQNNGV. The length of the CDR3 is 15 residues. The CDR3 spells CASSPDRGGAGELFF. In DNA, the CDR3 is TGTGCCAGCAGCCCCGACAGGGGAGGCGCCGGGGAGCTGTTTTTT.

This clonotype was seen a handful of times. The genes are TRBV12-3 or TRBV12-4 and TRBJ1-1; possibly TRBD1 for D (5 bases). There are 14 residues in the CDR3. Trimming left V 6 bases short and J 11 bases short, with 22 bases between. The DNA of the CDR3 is TGTGCCAGCAGCTACCGGGACCGCGCCGGGTTGGCTTTCTTT. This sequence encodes CASSYRDRAGLAFF.

The CDR3 here is CSAKTGGNTIYF. CDR3 coding DNA: TGCAGTGCGAAGACAGGCGGAAACACCATATATTTT. The V gene is TRBV20-1, the J gene TRBJ1-3; the D gene is possibly TRBD1 (6 bases). The CDR3 spans 12 residues. V gave up 6 bases and J gave up 4 bases, with 10 bases separating them. CDR1 and CDR2 (germline): DFQATT, SNEGSKA (reference sequence).

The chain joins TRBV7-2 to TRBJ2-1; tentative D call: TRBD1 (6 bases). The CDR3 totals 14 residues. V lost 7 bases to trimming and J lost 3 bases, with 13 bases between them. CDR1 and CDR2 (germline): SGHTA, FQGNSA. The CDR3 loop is CASNPGTSYNEQFF. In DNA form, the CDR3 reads TGTGCCAGCAACCCAGGGACAAGCTACAATGAGCAGTTCTTC.

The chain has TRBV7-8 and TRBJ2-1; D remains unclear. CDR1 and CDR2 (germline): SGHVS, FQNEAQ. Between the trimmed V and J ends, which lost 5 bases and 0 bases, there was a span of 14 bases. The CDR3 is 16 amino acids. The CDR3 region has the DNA TGTGCCAGCAGCCCACGTCCCCCTCCCTCCTACAATGAGCAGTTCTTC. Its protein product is CASSPRPPPSYNEQFF.

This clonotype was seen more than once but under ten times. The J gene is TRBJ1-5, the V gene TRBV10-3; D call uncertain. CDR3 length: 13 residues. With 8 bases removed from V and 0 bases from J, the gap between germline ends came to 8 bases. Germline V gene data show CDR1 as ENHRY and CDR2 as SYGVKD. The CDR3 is CAIARNSNQPQHF. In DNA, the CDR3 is TGTGCCATCGCCAGGAATAGCAATCAGCCCCAGCATTTT.